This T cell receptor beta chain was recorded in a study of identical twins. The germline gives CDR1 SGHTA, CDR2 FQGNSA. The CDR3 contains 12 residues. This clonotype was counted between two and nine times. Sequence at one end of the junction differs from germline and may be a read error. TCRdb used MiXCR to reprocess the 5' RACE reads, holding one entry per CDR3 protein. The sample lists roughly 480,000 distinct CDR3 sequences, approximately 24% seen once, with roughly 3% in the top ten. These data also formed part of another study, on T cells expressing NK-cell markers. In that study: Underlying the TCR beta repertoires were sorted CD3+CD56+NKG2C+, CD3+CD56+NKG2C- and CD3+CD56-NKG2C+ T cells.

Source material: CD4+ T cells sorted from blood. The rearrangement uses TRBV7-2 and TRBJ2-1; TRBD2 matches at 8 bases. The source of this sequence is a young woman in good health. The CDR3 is CASSPQRESWSF. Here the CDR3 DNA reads TGTGCCAGCAGCCCCCAGCGGGAGTCGTGGTCCTTC.